This T cell receptor (beta chain) was captured in a study of T-cell reconstitution after alpha-beta-depleted transplantation in children. Study-wide results and limits: When one year had passed after transplant, most T-cell counts and diversity came from newly produced T cells. Alpha-beta T cells about two months after transplant reportedly derived from several hundred expanded graft clones. The origin of high day-60 TCRbeta diversity in some patients lay in surviving recipient T cells and thymic progenitors.

Using unique molecular identifiers, the investigators prepared the TCRbeta library. MiXCR, applied by TCRdb to the PCR reads, yields one record per CDR3 protein. The sample shows approximately 980,000 distinct CDR3 sequences, under 30% of them seen only once. The table lists this clonotype with a few counts. Its antigen is currently unknown. This CDR3 spans 15 amino acids. Trimming stripped 5 bases from V and 2 bases from J, with 13 bases between. CDR1 is KGHSY, CDR2 FQNENV, per germline. This TCR derives from a boy younger than two who had a stem cell transplant for SCID, so the T cells may come from the graft donor. This material consisted of PBMCs, mostly from graft donor cells, taken 360 days after TCRalphabeta/CD19-depleted stem cell transplant. The chain employs TRBV16 and TRBJ1-5; D is unresolved. This CDR3 reads CASSNSLGGNQPQHF. The CDR3 region has the DNA TGTGCCAGCAGCAACTCACTGGGCGGCAATCAGCCCCAGCATTTT.